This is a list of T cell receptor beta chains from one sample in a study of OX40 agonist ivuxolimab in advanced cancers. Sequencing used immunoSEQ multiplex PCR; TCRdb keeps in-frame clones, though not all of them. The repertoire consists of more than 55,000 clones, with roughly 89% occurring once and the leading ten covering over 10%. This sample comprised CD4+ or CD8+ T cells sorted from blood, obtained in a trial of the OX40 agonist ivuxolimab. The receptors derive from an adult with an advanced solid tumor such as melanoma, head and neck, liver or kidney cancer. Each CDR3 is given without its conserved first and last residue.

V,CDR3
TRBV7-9,ATSEAAGNQPQH
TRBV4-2,ASSQVGGELF
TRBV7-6,ASAALRQVNEQF
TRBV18,ASSRTRSGLAKTGELF
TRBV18,ASSPSGVTLDGYT
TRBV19,ASRDNYGYT
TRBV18,ASSRAQGTYNEQF
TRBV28,ASSSPGTVNEKLF
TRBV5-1,ASSSQGGETQY
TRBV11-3,ASSKATRTDTQY
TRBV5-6,ASSLTGTPKQPQH
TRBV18,ASSPGLLGNTEAF
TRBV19,ASKVGISGANVLT
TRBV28,ASSSPGQGAVTGNTIY
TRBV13,ASQRAGVFYPNTEAF
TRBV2,ASSLDRTNEKLF
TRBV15,ATRLGIQNEQY
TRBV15,ATVPKRGGLYEQY
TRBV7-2,ASSRVGGGELF
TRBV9,ASSVGSGSVGRETQY
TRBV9,ASSPRAGELF
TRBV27,ASSPGQGVGYT
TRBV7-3,ASSFGGRTDTQY
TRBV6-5,ASRGGSTYEQY
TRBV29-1,SVSGTGGSYGYT
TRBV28,ASIGGGLSNYGYT
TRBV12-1,ASSIRGRQY
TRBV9,ASSVALFGYNEQF
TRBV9,ASSVGLAGPDTQY
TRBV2,ASSYTDSYEQY
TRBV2,ASRGPLYGYT
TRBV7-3,ASSFDRQETQY
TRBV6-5,ASSYSRTGNTIY
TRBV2,ASSGFRANYGYT
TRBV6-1,ASSEMVGRDNSPLH
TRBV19,ASSTEEYSNQPQH
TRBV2,ASRVGGGVNEQF